This is a list of T cell receptor beta chains from one sample in a study of control samples from healthy donors and cancer patients. Data came from immunoSEQ multiplex PCR; TCRdb stores just in-frame clones and leaves some out. Of 91,000 or so clones listed, about nine tenths are singletons. Source material: blood. The receptors stem from a woman in her 30s in good health. CDR3s include the opening cysteine and the closing phenylalanine or tryptophan. A D gene is named only where the DNA matches it firmly. Part of the rows lack a size; the others show once, few, many or a class for expanded clones.

v_call	clone_size	d_call	j_call	cdr3_aa	cdr3_nt
TRBV3-1/TRBV3-2	-	-	TRBJ2-1	CASREQGSFGNEQFF	TGTGCCAGCCGAGAACAGGGTAGTTTTGGGAATGAGCAGTTCTTC
TRBV3-1/TRBV3-2	-	TRBD1	TRBJ2-3	CASSQTGWDRGENTQYF	TGTGCCAGCAGCCAAACTGGCTGGGACAGGGGAGAAAATACGCAGTATTTT
TRBV15	-	TRBD1	TRBJ1-5	CATKDRAISNQPQHF	TGTGCCACCAAGGACAGGGCGATTAGCAATCAGCCCCAGCATTTT
TRBV5-8	-	-	TRBJ1-5	CASSLSGTWSNQPQHF	TGTGCCAGCAGCTTGTCCGGGACTTGGAGCAATCAGCCCCAGCATTTT
TRBV28	-	TRBD1	TRBJ1-2	CASSRQGISYGYTF	TGTGCCAGCAGCCGACAGGGTATAAGCTATGGCTACACCTTC
TRBV7-9	once	-	TRBJ2-6	CASSIGGRGANVLTF	TGTGCCAGCAGCATCGGGGGCCGCGGGGCCAACGTCCTGACTTTC
TRBV6-5	-	-	TRBJ2-5	CASSPPGLSSETQYF	TGTGCCAGCAGCCCCCCGGGTCTCTCCTCGGAGACCCAGTACTTC
TRBV30	-	-	TRBJ1-4	CAWSMGQKLFF	TGTGCCTGGAGTATGGGGCAAAAACTGTTTTTT
TRBV21-1	few	-	TRBJ2-5	CASSPRNGGPPREKGSQETQYF	TGTGCCAGCAGCCCCCGGAACGGAGGGCCCCCGCGGGAGAAGGGGTCTCAAGAGACCCAGTACTTC
TRBV5-1	once	-	TRBJ1-4	CASSPQGSEKLFF	TGCGCCAGCAGCCCCCAGGGTAGCGAAAAACTGTTTTTT
TRBV5-1	-	-	TRBJ2-2	CASSPSNANTGELFF	TGCGCCAGCAGCCCCTCAAACGCGAACACCGGGGAGCTGTTTTTT
TRBV25-1	-	-	TRBJ1-6	CASREQGNSPLHF	TGTGCCAGCAGGGAACAGGGTAATTCACCCCTCCACTTT
TRBV30	once	-	TRBJ1-6	CASPGWGGSPLHF	TGTGCCTCCCCCGGGTGGGGGGGATCACCCCTCCACTTT
TRBV28	-	-	TRBJ1-3	CASHVGTFGNTIYF	TGTGCCAGCCACGTCGGGACGTTTGGAAACACCATATATTTT
TRBV6-5	-	TRBD1	TRBJ2-7	CASSDQDRGYEQYF	TGTGCCAGCAGCGACCAGGACAGGGGCTACGAGCAGTACTTC
TRBV7-9	-	TRBD1	TRBJ2-5	CASSSGQGRETQYF	TGTGCCAGCAGCTCCGGACAGGGGAGAGAGACCCAGTACTTC
TRBV11-2	few	TRBD1	TRBJ1-2	CASSRLDRGDYGYTF	TGTGCCAGCAGCCGACTTGACAGGGGGGACTATGGCTACACCTTC
TRBV12-5	-	TRBD1	TRBJ1-5	CASGSGQGSNQPQHF	TGTGCTAGTGGTTCTGGACAGGGCAGCAATCAGCCCCAGCATTTT
TRBV7-9	once	TRBD2	TRBJ2-1	CASSLGGAGSSYNEQFF	TGTGCCAGCAGCTTAGGGGGAGCGGGGAGCTCCTACAATGAGCAGTTCTTC
TRBV19	-	TRBD1	TRBJ1-1	CASSMVRGRYNEAFF	TGTGCCAGTAGTATGGTCAGGGGGCGTTATAATGAAGCTTTCTTT
TRBV9	once	-	TRBJ1-3	CASSAQPFTGNTIYF	TGTGCCAGCAGCGCCCAACCGTTTACTGGAAACACCATATATTTT
TRBV7-3	-	TRBD1	TRBJ1-6	CASSPQGPGAPLHF	TGTGCCAGCAGTCCACAGGGGCCGGGGGCACCCCTCCACTTT
TRBV5-1	-	TRBD2	TRBJ2-3	CASSWTGLAGEGDTQYF	TGCGCCAGCAGCTGGACAGGACTAGCGGGAGAGGGAGATACGCAGTATTTT
TRBV2	-	-	TRBJ2-1	CASSEGAFPSQFF	TGTGCCAGCAGTGAAGGGGCCTTCCCGTCTCAGTTCTTC
TRBV9	-	-	TRBJ1-3	CASSVAGGGHVLGNTIYF	TGTGCCAGCAGCGTAGCTGGAGGGGGACACGTTCTTGGAAACACCATATATTTT
TRBV2	medium-sized	TRBD2	TRBJ2-7	CASASGSLSPGEQYF	TGTGCCAGCGCTAGCGGGAGTCTCTCCCCGGGGGAGCAGTACTTC
TRBV2	-	-	TRBJ1-3	CASLNPRGAGNTIYF	TGTGCCAGCCTAAACCCCAGGGGCGCTGGAAACACCATATATTTT
TRBV4-2	-	-	TRBJ2-7	CASSQSTDSSYEQYF	TGTGCCAGCAGCCAAAGTACGGACAGTTCCTACGAGCAGTACTTC
TRBV5-4	once	-	TRBJ1-6	CASSLGLGNGNSPLHF	TGTGCCAGCAGCTTGGGCCTAGGGAATGGTAATTCACCCCTCCACTTT
TRBV5-1	-	-	TRBJ2-3	CASSLGQSTDTQYF	TGCGCCAGCAGCTTGGGGCAAAGCACAGATACGCAGTATTTT
TRBV6-5	-	TRBD2	TRBJ2-2	CASSPAGEAGELFF	TGTGCCAGCAGCCCCGCGGGGGAAGCCGGGGAGCTGTTTTTT
TRBV20-1	-	-	TRBJ2-1	CSASFRLEQFF	TGCAGTGCTAGTTTTAGACTAGAGCAGTTCTTC
TRBV5-1	few	TRBD2	TRBJ2-7	CASSLGAGVGVYEQYF	TGCGCCAGCAGCTTGGGAGCGGGAGTAGGGGTCTACGAGCAGTACTTC
TRBV29-1	-	-	TRBJ2-3	CSVEVRRDTQYF	TGCAGCGTTGAAGTTAGGAGAGATACGCAGTATTTT
TRBV5-4	-	-	TRBJ1-2	CASSQGTSYGYTF	TGTGCCAGCAGCCAAGGGACCTCGTATGGCTACACCTTC
TRBV11-2	-	TRBD1	TRBJ1-1	CASSPRTGGNTEAFF	TGTGCCAGCAGCCCGCGGACAGGGGGGAACACTGAAGCTTTCTTT
TRBV5-1	-	TRBD1	TRBJ1-1	CASSLQGAEAFF	TGCGCCAGCAGCTTACAGGGGGCTGAAGCTTTCTTT
TRBV6-6	-	-	TRBJ2-1	CASRSPIEQFF	TGTGCCAGCAGGTCCCCTATCGAGCAGTTCTTC
TRBV7-6	once	-	TRBJ1-2	CASSLAPLTLSYGYTF	TGTGCCAGCAGCTTAGCCCCCCTAACCCTCAGCTATGGCTACACCTTC
TRBV19	-	TRBD1	TRBJ2-5	CASSIDRGMETQYF	TGTGCCAGTAGTATTGACAGGGGTATGGAGACCCAGTACTTC
TRBV19	once	-	TRBJ2-6	CASTITGYSGANVLTF	TGTGCCAGTACCATAACGGGTTACTCTGGGGCCAACGTCCTGACTTTC
TRBV6-6	-	TRBD2	TRBJ2-3	CASSLRGGRVDTQYF	TGTGCCAGCAGTTTGCGGGGGGGCCGGGTGGATACGCAGTATTTT
TRBV7-9	-	-	TRBJ2-4	CASSATWDGNIQYF	TGTGCCAGCAGCGCTACTTGGGACGGAAACATTCAGTACTTC
TRBV6-5	-	TRBD1	TRBJ1-6	CASTRDRGSPLHF	TGTGCCAGCACCCGGGACAGGGGTTCACCCCTCCACTTT
TRBV19	-	TRBD2	TRBJ2-3	CASSQSGRAGTDTQYF	TGTGCCAGTAGTCAGAGCGGGAGGGCCGGCACAGATACGCAGTATTTT
TRBV4-1	-	TRBD2	TRBJ2-7	CASRGTSGGPTSYEQYF	TGCGCCAGCAGAGGGACTAGCGGGGGCCCAACCTCCTACGAGCAGTACTTC
TRBV11-2	-	-	TRBJ1-5	CASSLGTRADSNQPQHF	TGTGCCAGCAGCTTAGGGACAAGGGCGGATAGCAATCAGCCCCAGCATTTT
TRBV4-1	-	TRBD2	TRBJ2-3	CASSQAGLAGGLGTDTQYF	TGCGCCAGCAGCCAGGCGGGACTAGCGGGGGGGCTCGGCACAGATACGCAGTATTTT
TRBV2	-	TRBD1	TRBJ1-1	CASSDRATNTEAFF	TGTGCCAGCAGCGACAGGGCCACGAACACTGAAGCTTTCTTT
TRBV2	-	-	TRBJ1-5	CASRNSIQPQHF	TGTGCCAGCAGGAATAGTATCCAGCCCCAGCATTTT
TRBV5-1	-	-	TRBJ1-1	CASSFQDLNTEAFF	TGCGCCAGCAGCTTCCAGGATTTGAACACTGAAGCTTTCTTT
TRBV4-1	-	TRBD1	TRBJ2-3	CASSVRQGFTQYF	TGCGCCAGCAGCGTACGACAGGGTTTTACGCAGTATTTT
TRBV5-8	-	-	TRBJ1-6	CASSPRTRPAPLHF	TGTGCCAGCAGCCCCCGGACACGCCCGGCACCCCTCCACTTT